This TCR beta chain was captured by sequencing in a study of T cell changes during pregnancy in multiple sclerosis. This CDR3 region has 14 residues. Germline CDR1 and CDR2: SGHTA and FQGNSA. The V end lost 5 bases, the J end lost 7 bases, and 17 bases lay between the germline ends. Method: immunoSEQ multiplex PCR; TCRdb's copy keeps in-frame clones and lacks some. The sample shows around 53,000 clones, 92% of them seen only once. The sequence was collected from a female donor with multiple sclerosis, enrolled in a pregnancy study. J is TRBJ1-1 and V is TRBV7-2; TRBD1 is a possible D gene (6 bases). Sample: CD4+ T cells from peripheral blood mononuclear cells, taken after pregnancy. The CDR3 reads CASSLRGGLVEAFF. The CDR3 bases are TGTGCCAGCAGCCTAAGGGGGGGGTTGGTTGAAGCTTTCTTT.